These T cell receptor beta chains were read from a single sample in a study of shared clonotypes between healthy human individuals. TCRdb's copy holds only in-frame clones and misses some; the assay was immunoSEQ multiplex PCR. The table includes 950,000 to 1,100,000 clones, 75% to 85% detected once. The sequencing sample was made of memory CD4+ T cells from PBMCs. Receptors were obtained from a young man in good health. Some clones in this sample may be carry-over from other donors' samples. Both conserved end residues are trimmed from each CDR3. D genes are given only for firm matches.

j_call: TRBJ1-2; d_call: .; v_call: TRBV5-1; cdr3_aa: ASSFGVDEPYGYT
j_call: TRBJ2-7; d_call: .; v_call: TRBV7-9; cdr3_aa: ASSRGPRGEQY
j_call: TRBJ1-2; d_call: .; v_call: TRBV7-9; cdr3_aa: ASTHQGYGYT
j_call: TRBJ2-6; d_call: .; v_call: TRBV11-2; cdr3_aa: ASSLLRGLGANVLT
j_call: TRBJ2-7; d_call: TRBD2; v_call: TRBV28; cdr3_aa: ASSPTSGGVSYEQY
j_call: TRBJ2-7; d_call: .; v_call: TRBV6-1; cdr3_aa: ASSETRNEQY
j_call: TRBJ2-2; d_call: .; v_call: TRBV5-4; cdr3_aa: ASSPQDGPRTVTGELF
j_call: TRBJ1-1; d_call: .; v_call: TRBV2; cdr3_aa: AVGEGRAEAF
j_call: TRBJ2-2; d_call: TRBD2; v_call: TRBV4-1; cdr3_aa: ASSQATSGRARTGELF
j_call: TRBJ2-3; d_call: .; v_call: TRBV6-5; cdr3_aa: ASSRLDRDTDTQY
j_call: TRBJ2-5; d_call: TRBD2; v_call: TRBV18; cdr3_aa: ASSPGDGGGETQY
j_call: TRBJ2-1; d_call: .; v_call: TRBV5-1; cdr3_aa: ASSLAGSGGYNEQF
j_call: TRBJ1-2; d_call: .; v_call: TRBV7-2; cdr3_aa: ASSLGLLNYGYT
j_call: TRBJ1-4; d_call: .; v_call: TRBV6-1; cdr3_aa: ASSDPRGGGDEKLF
j_call: TRBJ2-5; d_call: TRBD1; v_call: TRBV30; cdr3_aa: AWSTGQGPRETQY
j_call: TRBJ2-5; d_call: TRBD1; v_call: TRBV6-1; cdr3_aa: ASSTDDRERETQY
j_call: TRBJ1-2; d_call: .; v_call: TRBV28; cdr3_aa: TSSPSGRNYGYT
j_call: TRBJ2-7; d_call: TRBD2; v_call: TRBV11-2; cdr3_aa: ASSLAQSGSYYEQY
j_call: TRBJ2-4; d_call: .; v_call: TRBV6-6; cdr3_aa: ASSPGVIQY
j_call: TRBJ1-3; d_call: .; v_call: TRBV27; cdr3_aa: ASSLNGNYGNTIY
j_call: TRBJ2-7; d_call: TRBD2; v_call: TRBV7-2; cdr3_aa: ASSQTPGLGEQY
j_call: TRBJ2-2; d_call: TRBD1; v_call: TRBV9; cdr3_aa: ASSIRDRASSTGELF
j_call: TRBJ2-7; d_call: .; v_call: TRBV7-9; cdr3_aa: ASSLVQRSTYEQY
j_call: TRBJ2-2; d_call: TRBD2; v_call: TRBV27; cdr3_aa: ASMGLALSDGELF
j_call: TRBJ1-5; d_call: .; v_call: TRBV4-2; cdr3_aa: ASSQKGRSNQPQH
j_call: TRBJ1-4; d_call: .; v_call: TRBV7-8; cdr3_aa: ASSLGGGGLEKLF
j_call: TRBJ2-7; d_call: TRBD1; v_call: TRBV28; cdr3_aa: ASSLSLTGVIEQY
j_call: TRBJ2-7; d_call: .; v_call: TRBV7-2; cdr3_aa: ASSPVFWTLRGEQY
j_call: TRBJ1-1; d_call: TRBD1; v_call: TRBV5-4; cdr3_aa: ASSKGQGAPWGTEAF
j_call: TRBJ2-7; d_call: TRBD1; v_call: TRBV2; cdr3_aa: ASSERGRVQY
j_call: TRBJ2-1; d_call: .; v_call: TRBV5-1; cdr3_aa: ASSLSTGSNEQF
j_call: TRBJ2-7; d_call: .; v_call: TRBV7-6; cdr3_aa: ASSGESYEQY
j_call: TRBJ2-2; d_call: .; v_call: TRBV6-1; cdr3_aa: ASRDGVGNTGELF
j_call: TRBJ2-7; d_call: .; v_call: TRBV27; cdr3_aa: ASSLGSEQY
j_call: TRBJ2-7; d_call: .; v_call: TRBV28; cdr3_aa: ASSGTAGVGQY
j_call: TRBJ2-1; d_call: .; v_call: TRBV9; cdr3_aa: ASSLRLGSEQF
j_call: TRBJ1-1; d_call: .; v_call: TRBV9; cdr3_aa: ASSVGLTEAF
j_call: TRBJ1-4; d_call: .; v_call: TRBV6-1; cdr3_aa: ASSILQGTNEKLF
j_call: TRBJ1-1; d_call: .; v_call: TRBV10-1; cdr3_aa: ASSESLGPNTEAF
j_call: TRBJ2-1; d_call: TRBD2; v_call: TRBV7-9; cdr3_aa: ASSLRLAGAGEQF
j_call: TRBJ2-3; d_call: .; v_call: TRBV27; cdr3_aa: ASSLKFSTDTQY
j_call: TRBJ1-2; d_call: TRBD1; v_call: TRBV19; cdr3_aa: ATGQGAPKT
j_call: TRBJ2-3; d_call: .; v_call: TRBV10-3; cdr3_aa: AISQGATTDTQY
j_call: TRBJ2-7; d_call: TRBD2; v_call: TRBV11-2; cdr3_aa: ASSLVASGTREQY
j_call: TRBJ2-5; d_call: TRBD2; v_call: TRBV5-6; cdr3_aa: ASSLGGRGETQY
j_call: TRBJ2-3; d_call: .; v_call: TRBV7-2; cdr3_aa: ASSLGSGSGIRWY
j_call: TRBJ2-6; d_call: .; v_call: TRBV7-3; cdr3_aa: ASSFTGQSSGANVLT
j_call: TRBJ1-1; d_call: TRBD1; v_call: TRBV30; cdr3_aa: AFLPLQGLNTEAF
j_call: TRBJ2-1; d_call: TRBD2; v_call: TRBV4-1; cdr3_aa: ASSRDSGSPSYNEQF
j_call: TRBJ2-5; d_call: .; v_call: TRBV13; cdr3_aa: ASSRTELQETQY
j_call: TRBJ2-2; d_call: .; v_call: TRBV9; cdr3_aa: ASSVDSGPVTGELF
j_call: TRBJ2-5; d_call: .; v_call: TRBV5-4; cdr3_aa: ASSRGTSQETQY
j_call: TRBJ2-2; d_call: .; v_call: TRBV11-2; cdr3_aa: ASSLTLNTGELF
j_call: TRBJ1-4; d_call: TRBD1; v_call: TRBV5-1; cdr3_aa: ASSTPGQNEKLF
j_call: TRBJ2-7; d_call: .; v_call: TRBV4-3; cdr3_aa: ASSQERSSYEQY
j_call: TRBJ2-1; d_call: TRBD2; v_call: TRBV5-1; cdr3_aa: ASSPITSDDEQF
j_call: TRBJ1-1; d_call: .; v_call: TRBV7-3; cdr3_aa: ASSSAGANTEAF
j_call: TRBJ1-1; d_call: .; v_call: TRBV5-6; cdr3_aa: ASSHRGENTEAF